A single sample is the source of the 28 T cell receptor beta chains below, sequenced in a study of blood T cell repertoires in COVID-19. Sequencing used immunoSEQ multiplex PCR; TCRdb keeps in-frame clones, though not all of them. The data hold a few hundred thousand clones, with around 83% observed a single time. Source material: peripheral blood. The receptors shown here come from a woman in her 50s with acute or convalescent COVID-19.

The table lists this clone with a count of one. V gene TRBV30 combines with J gene TRBJ1-4; 7 nucleotides line up with TRBD1. The CDR3 loop spans 13 amino acids. CDR1 and CDR2 (germline): GTSNPN, SVGIG (reference sequence). J gave up 7 bases and V 8 bases, and 10 bases lay outside the gene matches. CDR3 protein: CAGEQGTREKLFF. The CDR3 DNA reads TGTGCCGGAGAACAGGGGACACGTGAAAAACTGTTTTTT.

The table lists this clone with a few counts. The chain carries TRBV28 and TRBJ2-5; 11 bases align to TRBD2. This CDR3 region has 18 residues. Unmatched junction bases numbered 10, after V lost 3 bases and J lost 1 base. Per germline, CDR1 MDHEN and CDR2 SYDVKM. This CDR3 is CASSFAGSGRASQETQYF. As DNA, the CDR3 is TGTGCCAGCAGTTTTGCGGGTAGCGGGAGGGCCTCCCAAGAGACCCAGTACTTC. Looking up the rest from reference TRBV28 and TRBJ2-5 gives the full variable domain: DVKVTQSSRYLVKRTGEKVFLECVQDMDHENMFWYRQDPGLGLRLIYFSYDVKMKEKGDIPEGYSVSREKKERFSLILESASTNQTSMYLCASSFAGSGRASQETQYFGPGTRLLVL.

The chain combines TRBV6-5 with TRBJ2-7; 7 bases match TRBD1. V lost 0 bases, J lost 2 bases, and 1 base stayed unmatched. In germline, CDR1 is MNHEY, CDR2 SVGAGI. CDR3 length equals 14 residues. CDR3 nucleotides: TGTGCCAGCAGTTACTCGAGGGGGCCCTACGAGCAGTACTTC. Its protein is CASSYSRGPYEQYF.

The J gene is TRBJ1-6, the V gene TRBV27, with 7 positions matching TRBD1. Trimming took 5 bases from V and 9 from J; bases not matched to a gene: 16. CDR3 size: 17 residues. Germline V gene data show CDR1 as MNHEY and CDR2 as SMNVEV (reference sequence). CDR3 in DNA: TGTGCCAGCAGTCCCTCCGCTCGCCAGGGGGTTAGTTCACCCCTCCACTTT. Its translation: CASSPSARQGVSSPLHF.

The chain employs TRBV9 and TRBJ2-3; possibly TRBD2 for D (6 bases). Germline CDR1 reads SGDLS; CDR2 reads YYNGEE. The germline V and J ends were trimmed by 2 bases and 2 bases, with 15 bases remaining between them. The CDR3 is 16 amino acids. For the CDR3, the DNA is TGTGCCAGCAGCGTGTCAGCGGGCCTTAACACAGATACGCAGTATTTT. Its translation is CASSVSAGLNTDTQYF.

The J gene is TRBJ2-7, the V gene TRBV27; D perhaps matches TRBD2 (6 bases). CDR3 length: 14 amino acids. Deletions cut 0 bases from V and 4 bases from J, with 10 bases between. Per the germline V gene, CDR1 is MNHEY and CDR2 is SMNVEV (reference sequence). The CDR3 region has the DNA TGTGCCAGCAGTTTATCCGGGGGATCTTACGAGCAGTACTTC. Translation gives CASSLSGGSYEQYF.

This rearrangement joins TRBV3-1 (or the pseudogene TRBV3-2) to TRBJ2-2, with TRBD2 matching over 9 bases. Germline CDR1 reads LGHDT; CDR2 reads YNNKEL (reference sequence). V lost 1 base and J lost 6; bases outside the gene matches: 3. The CDR3 runs to 15 residues. The CDR3 is CASSQAAGGAGELFF. The CDR3 bases are TGTGCCAGCAGCCAAGCAGCGGGGGGTGCCGGGGAGCTGTTTTTT.

This chain joins TRBV30 and TRBJ2-1; maybe TRBD2 (6 bases). The germline gives CDR1 GTSNPN, CDR2 SVGIG (reference sequence). This CDR3 has 13 residues. V was trimmed by 0 bases and J by 8 bases, leaving 11 bases between them. DNA of the CDR3: TGTGCCTGGAGTGTCGATTGGAGGGATGAGCAGTTCTTC. The encoded protein is CAWSVDWRDEQFF.

This chain joins TRBV3-1 (or the pseudogene TRBV3-2) and TRBJ2-5, with D perhaps TRBD2 (7 bases). Germline CDR1 is LGHDT and CDR2 is YNNKEL (reference sequence). The CDR3 sequence is 18 residues long. V lost 0 bases, J lost 2 bases, and 19 bases lay in between. CDR3 coding DNA: TGTGCCAGCAGCCAAGATCTTGAGGGGGGGGCCGGTCAAGAGACCCAGTACTTC. Protein sequence: CASSQDLEGGAGQETQYF.

The rearrangement uses TRBV28 and TRBJ1-3, with a weak D call TRBD1 (6 bases). CDR1 and CDR2 (germline): MDHEN, SYDVKM. This CDR3 is built from 18 residues. The ends were cut back, 3 bases at V and 1 base at J, with 19 bases in the middle. In nucleotides, the CDR3 is TGTGCCAGCAGTTTCTTTCAGGTCAGGGGTTCTTCTGGAAACACCATATATTTT. It yields the protein CASSFFQVRGSSGNTIYF.

The chain couples TRBV10-3 to TRBJ1-1; 7 bases align to TRBD1. The trim removed 4 bases at V and 4 bases at J, leaving 6 bases unmatched. This CDR3 comprises 14 residues. The germline CDR1 and CDR2 sequences are ENHRY and SYGVKD. The chain's CDR3 is CAISGDSGGTEAFF. As DNA, the CDR3 is TGTGCCATCAGTGGGGACAGCGGGGGCACTGAAGCTTTCTTT.

The gene calls are TRBV11-3 and TRBJ2-1; 11 nucleotides agree with TRBD2. The germline V gene has CDR1 SGHNT and CDR2 YENEEA. With 3 bases clipped from V and 9 bases from J, the junction kept 16 bases outside the gene matches. CDR3 length equals 18 residues. CDR3 residues: CASSLTSPGLAVKGEQFF. CDR3 nucleotides: TGTGCCAGCAGCTTGACCTCACCGGGACTAGCGGTAAAGGGTGAGCAGTTCTTC. Based on the CDR3 plus reference TRBV11-3 and TRBJ2-1, the full variable domain is EAGVVQSPRYKIIEKKQPVAFWCNPISGHNTLYWYLQNLGQGPELLIRYENEEAVDDSQLPKDRFSAERLKGVDSTLKIQPAELGDSAVYLCASSLTSPGLAVKGEQFFGPGTRLTVL.

The V call is TRBV3-1 (or the pseudogene TRBV3-2), the J call TRBJ1-5; D remains ambiguous. The CDR3 has 14 amino acids. Looked up from germline, CDR1 is LGHDT and CDR2 is YNNKEL (reference sequence). Trimming cost V 0 bases and J 5 bases, with 8 bases left between them. This chain's CDR3 is CASSQDHGDQPQHF. The CDR3 nucleotides read TGTGCCAGCAGCCAAGATCACGGAGATCAGCCCCAGCATTTT.

This clone was seen just once. V usage is TRBV28 and J usage is TRBJ1-4; 7 bases match TRBD1. The CDR3 is 14 residues long. Germline CDR1 and CDR2: MDHEN and SYDVKM. J lost 6 bases, V lost 6 bases, and 7 bases had no gene match. Here the CDR3 DNA reads TGTGCCAGCAGCGCGAGGGGGCCACATGAAAAACTGTTTTTT. This codes for CASSARGPHEKLFF.

This chain connects TRBV4-2 to TRBJ1-3; possibly TRBD1 for D (5 bases). With 3 bases removed from V and 0 bases from J, the gap between germline ends came to 12 bases. Germline assignment: CDR1 LGHNA and CDR2 YNFKEQ. The length of the CDR3 is 16 residues. The DNA for the CDR3 is TGTGCCAGCAGCCAGGCTGGGGGGAACTCTGGAAACACCATATATTTT. It encodes CASSQAGGNSGNTIYF.

V usage is TRBV7-2 and J usage is TRBJ2-1; 16 positions agree with TRBD2. Trimming cost V 5 bases and J 14 bases; bases outside gene matches: 9. This CDR3 is 15 amino acids long. Germline lookup yields CDR1 SGHTA and CDR2 FQGNSA. The CDR3 sequence: CASSPGTSGRGVEFF. CDR3 in DNA: TGTGCCAGCAGCCCTGGGACTAGCGGGAGGGGAGTAGAGTTCTTC.

The genes are TRBV10-3 and TRBJ2-2, with 8 bases aligning to TRBD1. CDR1 ENHRY and CDR2 SYGVKD come from the germline V gene. CDR3 length: 20 amino acids. V was pared by 7 bases and J by 2 bases, with 21 bases of the junction left unmatched. CDR3 residues: CAIMVSLRQGKGVNTGELFF. CDR3 sequence (DNA): TGTGCCATCATGGTGTCCCTAAGACAGGGGAAAGGGGTAAACACCGGGGAGCTGTTTTTT.

V gene TRBV27 combines with J gene TRBJ1-2; 8 nucleotides align to TRBD1. This CDR3 is built from 14 residues. Germline V lookup: CDR1 MNHEY, CDR2 SMNVEV (reference sequence). With 8 bases clipped from V and 8 bases from J, the junction kept 13 bases outside the gene matches. As DNA, the CDR3 is TGTGCCAGCCGTCTAGGACAGGGCCCTGGAGGCTACACCTTC. Residues: CASRLGQGPGGYTF.

The chain combines TRBV7-9 with TRBJ2-2; 8 nucleotides align to TRBD2. The CDR3 sequence is 15 residues long. CDR1 is SEHNR, CDR2 FQNEAQ, per germline (reference sequence). The junction had 7 bases not matched to a gene; V was cut back by 8 bases and J by 2 bases. CDR3 sequence (DNA): TGTGCCAGCCCCCGGGGGGGGCAAAACACCGGGGAGCTGTTTTTT. Translating it yields CASPRGGQNTGELFF.

This rearrangement joins TRBV7-2 to TRBJ2-7; 12 bases are shared with TRBD2. Germline CDR1 reads SGHTA; CDR2 reads FQGNSA. The V segment lost 7 bases and the J segment 4 bases; nucleotides outside the gene matches: 5. The CDR3 has 14 amino acids. The CDR3 loop reads CASTQTSGRYEQYF. Written as DNA, the CDR3 is TGTGCCAGCACCCAGACTAGCGGGAGATACGAGCAGTACTTC.

V gene TRBV28 combines with J gene TRBJ1-5, with D maybe TRBD1 (6 bases). The length of the CDR3 is 14 residues. The V end was cut by 4 bases, the J end by 4 bases, with 11 bases between. Germline values: CDR1 MDHEN, CDR2 SYDVKM. The CDR3 reads CASSWTESNQPQHF. The CDR3 DNA is TGTGCCAGCAGTTGGACAGAAAGTAATCAGCCCCAGCATTTT.

V and J are TRBV7-9 and TRBJ2-2; 12 nucleotides line up with TRBD2. Unmatched junction bases numbered 3, after V lost 5 bases and J lost 5 bases. Germline V gives CDR1 SEHNR, CDR2 FQNEAQ (reference sequence). The CDR3 is made up of 15 amino acids. The CDR3 is CASSLTSGSTGELFF. The CDR3 DNA sequence: TGTGCCAGCAGCCTGACTAGCGGGAGTACCGGGGAGCTGTTTTTT.

This rearrangement joins TRBV29-1 to TRBJ2-7; D perhaps matches TRBD1 (5 bases). V was trimmed by 7 bases and J by 6 bases, leaving 19 bases between them. From germline, CDR1 is SQVTM and CDR2 ANQGSEA. The CDR3 runs 13 residues. CDR3 DNA: TGCAGCGCCGTAGTGGGCCAGGGCAGCGAGCAGTACTTC. Translating it yields CSAVVGQGSEQYF.

This clone was recorded only once. The rearrangement uses TRBV27 and TRBJ2-1, with D perhaps TRBD2 (5 bases). Germline V CDR1 and CDR2: MNHEY, SMNVEV (reference sequence). The CDR3 runs to 11 residues. With 5 bases removed from V and 9 bases from J, the gap between germline ends came to 8 bases. CDR3 region: CASSPGIEQFF. The CDR3 bases are TGTGCCAGCAGTCCCGGGATTGAGCAGTTCTTC.

This rearrangement joins TRBV24-1 to TRBJ1-1, with 7 bases that match TRBD1. CDR3 size: 13 residues. Germline values: CDR1 KGHDR, CDR2 SFDVKD. V lost 8 bases to trimming and J lost 5 bases; unmatched junction nucleotides: 7. CDR3 nucleotides: TGTGCCACCAAGGACAGGACGGGAACTGAAGCTTTCTTT. Amino acids: CATKDRTGTEAFF.

A remark on this clone: The junction departs from germline at one end; a sequencing error may be responsible. V is TRBV28 and J is TRBJ2-7, with D uncertain. Germline V gives CDR1 MDHEN, CDR2 SYDVKM. The CDR3 is 14 residues long. The CDR3 sequence: CAGSLTYRSYEQYF. CDR3 nucleotide sequence: TGTGCCGGCAGTTTAACTTACCGCTCCTACGAGCAGTACTTC.

V and J are TRBV5-4 and TRBJ1-5, with a tentative D call TRBD1 (5 bases). Germline lookup yields CDR1 SGHNT and CDR2 YYREEE (reference sequence). This CDR3 spans 15 amino acids. V was cut by 0 bases and J by 1 base, with 8 bases left in between. CDR3: CASSLGGASNQPQHF. CDR3 bases: TGTGCCAGCAGCTTGGGTGGGGCCAGCAATCAGCCCCAGCATTTT.

This rearrangement joins TRBV19 to TRBJ1-2; TRBD1 matches at 8 bases. Germline values: CDR1 LNHDA, CDR2 SQIVND (reference sequence). CDR3 length: 11 residues. V was pared by 10 bases and J by 9 bases, with 7 bases of the junction left unmatched. The CDR3 region is CATNRGARYTF. The CDR3 region has the DNA TGTGCCACCAACAGGGGGGCCCGCTACACCTTC.